This TCR beta chain was identified during a study of CD8 T cells in ankylosing spondylitis. Trimming cost V 0 bases and J 0 bases, with 8 bases left between them. The CDR3 consists of 15 residues. Germline V gene sequence: CDR1 SGDLS, CDR2 YYNGEE. Construction of TCR beta libraries was performed using quantitative 5'-RACE with molecular barcodes. TCRdb recomputed calls from the 5' RACE reads with MiXCR, one row per CDR3 protein. Of fewer than 400,000 distinct CDR3 sequences in the sample, 20% to 25% were seen once. Findings and limits, study-wide: What seemed typical of ankylosing spondylitis blood was a TCR beta motif built from roughly 8 highly homologous variants. Those disease-linked clones were CD8+; they were also relatively rare in peripheral blood. It was reported that disease-linked clones were significantly enriched in matched ankylosing spondylitis synovial fluid. Prior literature has documented some motif variants in synovial fluid and blood from reactive arthritis.

As regards this clonotype: Its antigen is unidentified.

Sequenced: blood, either unsorted or a sorted T cell fraction (not recorded which). This sequence was found in a male donor with ankylosing spondylitis. J is TRBJ2-3 and V is TRBV9, with D tentatively TRBD1 (6 bases). CDR3 nucleotides: TGTGCCAGCAGCGTAGGAGGGGGTAGCACAGATACGCAGTATTTT. Amino acid sequence: CASSVGGGSTDTQYF.